The 2 T cell receptor beta chains presented below share a single source sample, sequenced in a study of T cell responses to AZD1222 COVID-19 vaccine (dated by TCRdb to the early 2020s). The sample's time point label is to be understood as: baseline before first vaccination. The library came from the immunoSEQ multiplex PCR assay. TCRdb provides this immuneACCESS table in a form limited to in-frame rearrangements. Some clones are lacking; in checked studies, under half of them reflect an unresolved V gene, and why the rest are absent is not known. The sample table holds 110,000 or so clones, of which roughly 87% were seen once. Roughly 5% of the sample comes from the top ten. The sample here was peripheral blood, taken on day 0 of AZD1222 vaccination. The receptors stem from an adult in good health.

The gene calls are TRBV12-2 and TRBJ2-7; the table's D call of TRBD1 was not tested on the DNA. TRBV12-2 is termed a pseudogene. This CDR3 has 15 residues. The DNA of the CDR3 is TGTGCAAGTCGCGGGGACAGGTCAAGGGTCTACGAGCAGTACTTC. Protein sequence: CASRGDRSRVYEQYF.

CDR3 protein: CASSQVQSSYNEQFF. In nucleotides, the CDR3 is TGTGCCAGCTCACAGGTCCAGAGCTCCTACAATGAGCAGTTCTTC. The chain carries TRBV18 and TRBJ2-1; no firm D call. The CDR3 has 15 amino acids. From germline, CDR1 is KGHSH and CDR2 LQKENI. V dropped 4 bases and J dropped 0 bases, with 10 bases sitting between them.